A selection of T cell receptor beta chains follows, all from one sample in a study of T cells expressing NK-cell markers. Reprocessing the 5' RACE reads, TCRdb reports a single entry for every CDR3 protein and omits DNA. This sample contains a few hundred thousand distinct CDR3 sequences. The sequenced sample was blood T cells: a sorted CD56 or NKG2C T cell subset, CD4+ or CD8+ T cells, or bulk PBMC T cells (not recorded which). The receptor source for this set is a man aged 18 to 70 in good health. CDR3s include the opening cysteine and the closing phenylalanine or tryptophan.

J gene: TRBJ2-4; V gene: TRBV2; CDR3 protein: CASSDIRTNLAKNIQYF
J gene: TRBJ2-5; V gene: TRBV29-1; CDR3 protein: CSVEDSVGRETQYF
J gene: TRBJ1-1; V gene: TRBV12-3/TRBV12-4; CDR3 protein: CASSPGTGGLNTEAFF
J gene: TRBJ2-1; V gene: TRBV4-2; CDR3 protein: CASSQDPGGSYNEQFF
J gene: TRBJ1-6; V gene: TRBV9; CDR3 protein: CASSSDRGVRKNSPLHF
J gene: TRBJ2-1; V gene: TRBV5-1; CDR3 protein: CASYPLSGGYNEQFF
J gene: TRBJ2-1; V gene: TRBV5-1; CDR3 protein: CASSLGARTGFGNEQFF
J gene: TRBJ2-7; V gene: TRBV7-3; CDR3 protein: CASSLGGPRNYEQYF
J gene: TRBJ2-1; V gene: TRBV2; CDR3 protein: CASSYLRGDNEQFF
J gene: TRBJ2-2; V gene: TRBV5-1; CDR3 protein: CASSYGQGASSGELFF
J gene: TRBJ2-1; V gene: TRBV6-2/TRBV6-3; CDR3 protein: CASSDRPYRGPPYNEQFF
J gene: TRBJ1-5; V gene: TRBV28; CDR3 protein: CASRGHNDQPQHF
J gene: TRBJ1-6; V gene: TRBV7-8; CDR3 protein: CASSLATGDYNSPLHF
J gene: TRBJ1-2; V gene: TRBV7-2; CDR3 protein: CASRAGTGDYGYTF
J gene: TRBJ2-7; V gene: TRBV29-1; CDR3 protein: CSAGSSDHEQYF
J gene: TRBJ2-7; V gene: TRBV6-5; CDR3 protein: CAAARPPYEQYF
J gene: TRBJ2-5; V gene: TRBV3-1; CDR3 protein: CASSPTGAGETQYF
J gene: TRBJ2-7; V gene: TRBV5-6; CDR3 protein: CASRQGGTGGYEQYF
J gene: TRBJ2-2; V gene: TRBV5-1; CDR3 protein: CASSNGLLGGTGELFF
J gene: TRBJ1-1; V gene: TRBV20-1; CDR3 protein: CSARDTNRQILNTEAFF
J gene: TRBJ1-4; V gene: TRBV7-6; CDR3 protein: CASSTGNTLAHEKLFF
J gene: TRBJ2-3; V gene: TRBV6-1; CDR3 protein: CASSGTSGKITDTQYF
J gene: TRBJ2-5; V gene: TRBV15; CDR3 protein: CATSRREVLRGLKTQYF
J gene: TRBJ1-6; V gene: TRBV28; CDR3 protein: CASRTPGGNSPLHF
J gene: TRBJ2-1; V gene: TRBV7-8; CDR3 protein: CASSFLYEQFF
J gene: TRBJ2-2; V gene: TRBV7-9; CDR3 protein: CASQDLSGELFF
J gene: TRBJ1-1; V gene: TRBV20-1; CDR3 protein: CSALRDSEQAFF